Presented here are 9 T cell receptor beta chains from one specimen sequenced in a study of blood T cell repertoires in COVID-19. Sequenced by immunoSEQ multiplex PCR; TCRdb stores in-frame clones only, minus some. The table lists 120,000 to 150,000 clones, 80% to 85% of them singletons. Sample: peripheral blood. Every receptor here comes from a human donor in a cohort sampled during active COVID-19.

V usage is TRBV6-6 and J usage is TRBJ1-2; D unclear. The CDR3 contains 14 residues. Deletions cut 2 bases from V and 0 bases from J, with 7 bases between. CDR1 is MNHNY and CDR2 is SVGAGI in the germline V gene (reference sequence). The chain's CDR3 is CASSYGHTNYGYTF. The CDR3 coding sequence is TGTGCCAGCAGTTACGGGCACACTAACTATGGCTACACCTTC.

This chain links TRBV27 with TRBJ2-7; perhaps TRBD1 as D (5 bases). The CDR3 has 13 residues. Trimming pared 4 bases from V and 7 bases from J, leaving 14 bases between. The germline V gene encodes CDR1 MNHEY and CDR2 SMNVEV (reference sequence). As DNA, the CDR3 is TGTGCCAGCAGTTATGCAGGGCTTGGTGAGCAGTACTTC. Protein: CASSYAGLGEQYF.

As DNA, the CDR3 is TGTGCCAGCAGTCCGGGGACACCTGGCTACACCTTC. Its translation is CASSPGTPGYTF. The V call is TRBV28, the J call TRBJ1-2; D perhaps matches TRBD1 (6 bases). Germline V gene lookup returns CDR1 MDHEN and CDR2 SYDVKM. Trimming pared 5 bases from V and 7 bases from J, leaving 11 bases between. The CDR3 runs 12 residues.

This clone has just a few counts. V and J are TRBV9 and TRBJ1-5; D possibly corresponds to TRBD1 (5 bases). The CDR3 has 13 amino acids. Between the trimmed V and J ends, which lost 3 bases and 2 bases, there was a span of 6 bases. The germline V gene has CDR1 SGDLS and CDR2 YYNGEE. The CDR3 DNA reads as TGTGCCAGCAGCGCGACAGGCAATCAGCCCCAGCATTTT. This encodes CASSATGNQPQHF.

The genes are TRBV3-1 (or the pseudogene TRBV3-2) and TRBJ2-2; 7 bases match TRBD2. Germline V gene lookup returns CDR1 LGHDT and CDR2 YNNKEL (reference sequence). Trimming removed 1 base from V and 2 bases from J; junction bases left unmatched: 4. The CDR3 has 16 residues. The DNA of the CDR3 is TGTGCCAGCAGCCAAGGACTAGCTCTTAACACCGGGGAGCTGTTTTTT. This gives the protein CASSQGLALNTGELFF.

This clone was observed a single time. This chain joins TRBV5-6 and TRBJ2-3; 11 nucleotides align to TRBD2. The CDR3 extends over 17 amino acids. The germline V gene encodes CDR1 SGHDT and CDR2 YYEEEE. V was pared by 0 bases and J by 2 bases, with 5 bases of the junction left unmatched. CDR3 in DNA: TGTGCCAGCAGCTTGGAAGCTAGCGGGGGGACCACAGATACGCAGTATTTT. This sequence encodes CASSLEASGGTTDTQYF. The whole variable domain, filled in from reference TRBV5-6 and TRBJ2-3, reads DAGVTQSPTHLIKTRGQQVTLRCSPKSGHDTVSWYQQALGQGPQFIFQYYEEEERQRGNFPDRFSGHQFPNYSSELNVNALLLGDSALYLCASSLEASGGTTDTQYFGPGTRLTVL.

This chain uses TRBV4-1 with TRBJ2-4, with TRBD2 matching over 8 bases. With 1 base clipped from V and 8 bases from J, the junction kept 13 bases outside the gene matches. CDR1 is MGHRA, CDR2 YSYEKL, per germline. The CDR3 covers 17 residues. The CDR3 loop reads CASSQASTGTRRDIQYF. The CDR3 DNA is TGCGCCAGCAGCCAAGCCTCTACCGGGACTAGAAGAGACATTCAGTACTTC.

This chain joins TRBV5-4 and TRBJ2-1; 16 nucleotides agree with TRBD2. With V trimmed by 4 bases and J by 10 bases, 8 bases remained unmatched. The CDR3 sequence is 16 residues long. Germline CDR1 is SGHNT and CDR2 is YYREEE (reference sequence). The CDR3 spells CASSTPGLAGGREQFF. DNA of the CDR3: TGTGCCAGCAGCACCCCGGGACTAGCGGGGGGGCGGGAGCAGTTCTTC.

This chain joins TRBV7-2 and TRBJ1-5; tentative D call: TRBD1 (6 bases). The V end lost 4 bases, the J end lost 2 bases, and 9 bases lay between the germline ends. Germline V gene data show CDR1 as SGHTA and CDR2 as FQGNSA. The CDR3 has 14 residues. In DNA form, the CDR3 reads TGTGCCAGCAGCTCTAGACAGGGCAATCAGCCCCAGCATTTT. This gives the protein CASSSRQGNQPQHF.